The 14 T cell receptor beta chains below were found in one sample sequenced in a study of T cell repertoires in cytomegalovirus infection. For these receptors, no antigen is known. Each CDR3 protein is one row after TCRdb ran MiXCR on the reads. The sample has 550,000 to 700,000 distinct CDR3 sequences, approximately 40% seen once. Sequencing was performed on cultured PBMCs, taken from culture after CMV antigen stimulation. The receptor set was obtained from a human donor in good health (CMV status not recorded). Some clones in this sample may be carry-over from other donors' samples.

This clonotype was found a few times. This chain connects TRBV6-1 to TRBJ2-3, with D tentatively TRBD2 (7 bases). This CDR3 contains 16 residues. V gave up 4 bases and J gave up 2 bases, with 16 bases separating them. The germline V gene encodes CDR1 MNHNS and CDR2 SASEGT. The CDR3, as DNA: TGTGCCAGCAGTGGAGAGGGGGGGACAAACACAGATACGCAGTATTTT. Amino acids: CASSGEGGTNTDTQYF.

This clonotype has a count of ten or more. The chain couples TRBV7-2 to TRBJ1-6; a possible D gene is TRBD1 (5 bases). This CDR3 is 13 amino acids long. Germline loops: CDR1 SGHTA, CDR2 FQGNSA. The ends were cut back, 3 bases at V and 11 bases at J, with 11 bases in the middle. The CDR3 bases are TGTGCCAGCAGCTTCGACCCAGGGCCACCCCTCCACTTT. Its translation is CASSFDPGPPLHF.

The rearrangement uses TRBV3-1 and TRBJ1-2, with TRBD1 matching over 9 bases. With 3 bases clipped from V and 4 bases from J, the junction kept 6 bases outside the gene matches. Germline V CDR1 and CDR2: LGHDT, YNNKEL (reference sequence). This CDR3 has 15 amino acids. The chain's CDR3 is CASSQGQGGIYGYTF. CDR3 nucleotides: TGTGCCAGCAGCCAGGGACAGGGTGGGATCTATGGCTACACCTTC.

The V and J genes are TRBV6-2 or TRBV6-3 and TRBJ2-1; possibly TRBD1 for D (6 bases). V lost 5 bases, J lost 2 bases, and 13 bases lay in between. CDR1 is MNHEY, CDR2 SVGEGT, per germline. The CDR3 is 15 residues long. The CDR3 bases are TGTGCCAGCAGTCGTCCGAGACAGGCCTACAATGAGCAGTTCTTC. This translates into CASSRPRQAYNEQFF.

This rearrangement joins TRBV2 to TRBJ1-5; D not resolved. The V and J ends lost 7 bases and 3 bases respectively, with 10 bases between them. CDR1 and CDR2 from the germline V gene are SNHLY and FYNNEI. The CDR3 consists of 13 residues. In nucleotides, the CDR3 is TGTGCCAGCATGGCACAGTCCAATCAGCCCCAGCATTTT. Translation: CASMAQSNQPQHF.

The CDR3 bases are TGTGCCAGCAGCCTGCAAAGCGCAGGGCCGGAGACCCAGTACTTC. It is translated as CASSLQSAGPETQYF. The chain recombines TRBV7-9 with TRBJ2-5; possibly TRBD1 for D (5 bases). Per germline, CDR1 SEHNR and CDR2 FQNEAQ (reference sequence). The CDR3 loop spans 15 amino acids. Trimming removed 5 bases from V and 5 bases from J, with 18 bases in between.

In DNA form, the CDR3 reads TGTGCCAGCAGCACTCAAAGAGGGACCTACGAGCAGTACTTC. It codes for CASSTQRGTYEQYF. This chain connects TRBV7-2 to TRBJ2-7, with a possible D match to TRBD2 (5 bases). CDR3 length equals 14 residues. V was cut by 5 bases and J by 2 bases, with 13 bases left in between. Germline assignment: CDR1 SGHTA and CDR2 FQGNSA.

This clonotype was observed a handful of times. V and J are TRBV6-2 or TRBV6-3 and TRBJ2-3, with D perhaps TRBD2 (5 bases). CDR3 size: 15 residues. V lost 6 bases and J lost 5, with 18 bases in between. The germline V gene has CDR1 MNHEY and CDR2 SVGEGT. The CDR3 DNA is TGTGCCAGCAGCCCAATAGCCTTTCGGGGAGATACGCAGTATTTT. It codes for CASSPIAFRGDTQYF.

This clonotype was counted a single time. The chain has TRBV29-1 and TRBJ2-3, with D perhaps TRBD2 (6 bases). The CDR3 is 14 residues long. From germline, CDR1 is SQVTM and CDR2 ANQGSEA. The V and J ends lost 6 bases and 0 bases respectively, with 13 bases between them. The CDR3 loop reads CSVAGTPSTDTQYF. The DNA of the CDR3 is TGCAGCGTCGCCGGGACTCCGAGCACAGATACGCAGTATTTT.

The chain recombines TRBV4-1 with TRBJ1-3; D unresolved. Looked up from germline, CDR1 is MGHRA and CDR2 is YSYEKL. The CDR3 spans 18 residues. Between the trimmed V and J ends, which lost 0 bases and 7 bases, there was a span of 22 bases. The CDR3 DNA reads TGCGCCAGCAGCCAAGATATACGGACGGAGAGTCTATGGAACACCATATATTTT. This gives the protein CASSQDIRTESLWNTIYF.

This rearrangement joins TRBV7-2 to TRBJ2-3, with D hard to call. The CDR3 length is 12 residues. Germline V CDR1 and CDR2: SGHTA, FQGNSA. V was cut by 6 bases and J by 6 bases, with 10 bases left in between. CDR3 region: CASSSQPDTQYF. The DNA of the CDR3 is TGTGCCAGCAGTTCTCAACCGGATACGCAGTATTTT.

The chain has TRBV2 and TRBJ1-1; the match to TRBD1 covers 9 bases. Germline V gene sequence: CDR1 SNHLY, CDR2 FYNNEI. V shed 2 bases, J shed 13 bases, and the junction held 5 bases outside the gene matches. This CDR3 comprises 12 residues. CDR3 in amino acids: CASSETGGYVFF. The CDR3 nucleotides read TGTGCCAGCAGTGAAACAGGGGGCTATGTTTTCTTT.

This chain uses TRBV6-5 with TRBJ1-5; 9 nucleotides match TRBD1. CDR1 is MNHEY, CDR2 SVGAGI, per germline. V lost 5 bases to trimming and J lost 0 bases; unmatched junction nucleotides: 5. This CDR3 is built from 16 residues. This CDR3 is CASSRGTGYSNQPQHF. The CDR3 DNA follows: TGTGCCAGCAGTAGAGGGACAGGGTATAGCAATCAGCCCCAGCATTTT.

This clonotype was seen only a few times. This chain uses TRBV11-2 with TRBJ1-4; possibly TRBD1 for D (5 bases). Germline CDR1 reads SGHAT; CDR2 reads FQNNGV. The V and J ends lost 6 bases and 3 bases respectively, with 17 bases between them. The CDR3 length is 16 residues. CDR3 DNA sequence: TGTGCCAGCAGGAGGTCTTGGGGGGGATCTAATGAAAAACTGTTTTTT. It is translated as CASRRSWGGSNEKLFF.